A selection of T cell receptor beta chains follows, all from one sample in a study of identical twins. TCRdb independently ran MiXCR on the 5' RACE reads; one entry per CDR3 protein. The sample includes 200,000 to 300,000 distinct CDR3 sequences, 9.5% to 15% seen only once; the top ten take 3.5% to 5%. The same specimen was also included in a second study, on yellow fever vaccine responses in identical twins.

The sample comprised memory (CD45RO+) T cells sorted from blood. The source of these receptors is a woman aged 18-35 years in good health. CDR3s include the opening cysteine and the closing phenylalanine or tryptophan. A D gene is named only where the DNA matches it firmly. Rows give clone size only sometimes, using once, few, many, or a class for an expanded clone.

d_call j_call clone_size v_call cdr3_aa cdr3_nt
TRBD2 TRBJ2-7 few TRBV18 CASSPRLAGGDEQYF TGTGCCAGCTCACCCAGACTAGCGGGAGGGGACGAGCAGTACTTC
- TRBJ1-2 few TRBV20-1 CSATRGGISYGYTF TGCAGTGCTACCCGAGGCGGAATAAGCTATGGCTACACCTTC
- TRBJ1-1 many TRBV5-5 CASSLAGWGTEAFF TGTGCCAGCAGCTTGGCAGGGTGGGGCACTGAAGCTTTCTTT
TRBD1 TRBJ2-3 few TRBV2 CASSDRTGTTQYF TGTGCCAGCAGTGACCGGACAGGGACTACGCAGTATTTT
TRBD2 TRBJ2-2 - TRBV6-4 CASSLSGRAIGRSTGELFF TGTGCCAGCAGCCTAAGCGGGAGGGCCATCGGGAGGAGCACCGGGGAGCTGTTTTTT
TRBD1 TRBJ2-4 few TRBV27 CASRGTGAELAKNIQYF TGTGCCAGCCGAGGGACAGGGGCAGAACTAGCCAAAAACATTCAGTACTTC
- TRBJ2-7 few TRBV6-1 CASKRTESSYEQYF TGTGCCAGCAAACGGACAGAGAGCTCCTACGAGCAGTACTTC
TRBD1 TRBJ2-7 - TRBV12-3/TRBV12-4 CASRRQGVWEQYF TGTGCCAGCAGGCGACAGGGGGTGTGGGAGCAGTACTTC
- TRBJ1-1 many TRBV4-1 CASSYGQLNTEAFF TGCGCCAGCAGCTACGGACAGTTGAACACTGAAGCTTTCTTT
TRBD2 TRBJ2-3 - TRBV4-2 CASSQEKSGSGGAQADTQYF TGTGCCAGCAGCCAAGAAAAGTCGGGCAGCGGGGGGGCACAGGCAGATACGCAGTATTTT
- TRBJ2-2 - TRBV5-5 CASSLLWPNTGELFF TGTGCCAGCAGCTTGCTCTGGCCGAACACCGGGGAGCTGTTTTTT
- TRBJ2-5 few TRBV7-9 CASSTSIKETQYF TGTGCCAGCAGCACTTCGATTAAGGAGACCCAGTACTTC
- TRBJ2-2 many TRBV7-9 CASSFGLQNRDGELFF TGTGCCAGCAGCTTCGGGCTCCAAAATCGGGACGGGGAGCTGTTTTTT
- TRBJ2-1 many TRBV7-3 CASSAGVYNEQFF TGTGCCAGCAGCGCGGGCGTCTACAATGAGCAGTTCTTC
TRBD1 TRBJ2-7 - TRBV20-1 CSAPPTQGGHEQYF TGCAGTGCTCCCCCCACACAGGGGGGACACGAGCAGTACTTC
- TRBJ2-7 - TRBV2 CASSARPIYEQYF TGTGCCAGCAGTGCAAGACCAATCTACGAGCAGTACTTC
- TRBJ2-3 - TRBV7-9 CASSLSPKTPHTDTQYF TGTGCCAGCAGCTTATCCCCTAAGACACCCCACACAGATACGCAGTATTTT
- TRBJ1-1 - TRBV7-9 CASSLAAGAATEAFF TGTGCCAGCAGCTTAGCTGCAGGGGCTGCCACTGAAGCTTTCTTT
- TRBJ1-2 many TRBV9 CASTSAANYGYTF TGTGCCAGCACATCCGCCGCTAACTATGGCTACACCTTC
- TRBJ2-1 - TRBV5-1 CASSTEGLGYNEQFF TGCGCCAGCAGCACGGAGGGCCTAGGATACAATGAGCAGTTCTTC
- TRBJ2-3 - TRBV5-8 CASSLQIEVIADTQYF TGTGCCAGCAGCCTCCAAATAGAAGTTATCGCAGATACGCAGTATTTT
TRBD2 TRBJ2-1 few TRBV20-1 CSAIRTSGSFYEQFF TGCAGTGCTATTCGGACTAGCGGGAGTTTCTATGAGCAGTTCTTC
- TRBJ2-2 - TRBV11-1 CASSFKRIGEPNTGELFF TGTGCCAGCAGTTTCAAGAGGATTGGGGAACCCAACACCGGGGAGCTGTTTTTT
TRBD2 TRBJ2-5 many TRBV3-1 CASVGTSGTQETQYF TGTGCCAGCGTTGGGACTAGCGGGACCCAAGAGACCCAGTACTTC
- TRBJ1-2 - TRBV20-1 CSARDMSNGYTF TGCAGTGCTAGAGATATGTCGAATGGCTACACCTTC
- TRBJ2-1 - TRBV7-8 CASSRGLPTYNEQFF TGTGCCAGCAGCCGGGGACTCCCTACCTACAATGAGCAGTTCTTC
TRBD2 TRBJ2-3 few TRBV5-1 CASSLEASGGADTQYF TGCGCCAGCAGCTTGGAGGCTAGCGGTGGGGCAGATACGCAGTATTTT
TRBD1 TRBJ1-2 - TRBV20-1 CSANRDREYYGYTF TGCAGTGCGAACCGGGACAGGGAGTACTATGGCTACACCTTC
- TRBJ2-2 few TRBV7-9 CASSNYSPNTGELFF TGTGCCAGCAGCAATTACAGCCCGAACACCGGGGAGCTGTTTTTT
TRBD1 TRBJ2-7 few TRBV30 CAWSVLQGPYEQYF TGTGCCTGGAGTGTACTACAGGGGCCCTACGAGCAGTACTTC
TRBD2 TRBJ2-5 once TRBV2 CASRQLAGGIETQYF TGTGCCAGCCGCCAATTAGCGGGGGGGATAGAGACCCAGTACTTC
TRBD2 TRBJ2-3 - TRBV4-3 CASSQSYSGSSTDTQYF TGCGCCAGCAGCCAGAGCTATAGCGGGAGTTCGACAGATACGCAGTATTTT
- TRBJ1-3 - TRBV7-6 CASSPPQGYGNTIYF TGTGCCAGCAGCCCACCTCAAGGGTACGGAAACACCATATATTTT
- TRBJ1-6 many TRBV5-5 CASSLAATGNSPLHF TGTGCCAGCAGCTTGGCTGCGACGGGTAATTCACCCCTCCACTTT
TRBD1 TRBJ1-4 - TRBV28 CASSLFGDSATNEKLFF TGTGCCAGCAGTTTATTTGGGGACAGTGCAACTAATGAAAAACTGTTTTTT
- TRBJ2-7 many TRBV20-1 CSARTGREFYEQYF TGCAGTGCTAGGACAGGGAGGGAGTTCTACGAGCAGTACTTC
- TRBJ2-5 - TRBV10-3 CAISEGWETQYF TGTGCCATCAGTGAGGGGTGGGAGACCCAGTACTTC
- TRBJ2-1 few TRBV4-2 CASSQAQNEQFF TGTGCCAGCAGCCAAGCACAGAATGAGCAGTTCTTC
TRBD2 TRBJ2-1 few TRBV7-6 CASSLGASGIINEQFF TGTGCCAGCAGCTTAGGGGCTAGCGGGATAATCAATGAGCAGTTCTTC
TRBD2 TRBJ2-2 many TRBV5-1 CASSFDGGGRTGELFF TGCGCCAGCAGCTTCGACGGGGGGGGTCGGACCGGGGAGCTGTTTTTT
- TRBJ2-7 - TRBV29-1 CSVELLSYEQYF TGCAGCGTTGAATTGCTGTCCTACGAGCAGTACTTC
- TRBJ2-7 few TRBV7-9 CASSLVRGSFSYEQYF TGTGCCAGCAGCTTAGTACGCGGATCCTTTTCCTACGAGCAGTACTTC